This T cell receptor beta chain stems from a study of blood T cells in healthy people across ages. Findings and limits, study-wide: Total diversity from one million sequenced T cells was likely underestimated. Whereas aged donors had fewer naive CD4+ cells, long-lived donors had more of them and higher diversity. Percentage of naive T cells showed a strong correlation with TCR beta diversity.

Details on this clonotype: Its antigen remains unknown.

A J-beta primer mix and a sample-barcoded 5' primer were used in a second PCR of roughly 7 to 12 cycles. A single record per CDR3 protein comes from TCRdb applying MiXCR to the 5' RACE reads. The sample includes some 1.5 million distinct CDR3 sequences, about 42% of them seen just once. The V gene lost 11 bases and the J gene lost 5 bases, with 7 bases spanning the gap. The CDR3 contains 10 residues. Germline assignment: CDR1 MNHNY and CDR2 SVGAGI (reference sequence). The sample consisted of blood. V is TRBV6-6 and J is TRBJ1-5; unclear D gene. The receptor's source is a young woman in good health. The CDR3 loop is CALGDQPQHF. The CDR3 DNA follows: TGTGCCCTCGGGGATCAGCCCCAGCATTTT.